This TCR beta chain was profiled in a study of cytomegalovirus exposure and HLA in healthy donors. The CDR3 is 12 amino acids. The protocol was immunoSEQ multiplex PCR, while the TCRdb copy is restricted to in-frame clones and leaves out a portion. The sample consists of 150,000 to 200,000 clones, about 82% of them appearing once. The TCR originated in a woman in her late teens or twenties in good health and CMV-seronegative. J is TRBJ2-7 and V is TRBV21-1; TRBD2 is the table's D call and was not checked against the DNA. TRBV21-1 is tagged as a pseudogene. Sequencing was performed on PBMCs. CDR3 DNA sequence: TGTGCCAGCAGCAAACGTCTTTCCGAGCAGTACTTC. This codes for CASSKRLSEQYF.